The clone carrying this T cell receptor beta chain occurred a few times. The antigen remains unidentified. V was cut by 2 bases and J by 1 base, with 10 bases left in between. Germline CDR1 reads MRHNA; CDR2 reads SNTAGT. The CDR3 consists of 15 residues. The data are from a study of cytomegalovirus exposure and HLA in healthy donors. General study points: In vitro assays verified that a few CMV-associated chains recognized CMV antigens specifically. The investigators catalogued 150 or so TCR beta chains as cytomegalovirus-associated. One later analysis, an examination of the 120 or so validation repertoires, found that first-cohort TCR clusters tended to co-occur in them.

Profiling relied on immunoSEQ multiplex PCR, and the TCRdb table lists in-frame clones only, not all of them. Of under 200,000 clones in the sample, 91% are singletons; the top ten hold over 2.5%. Sequencing was carried out using PBMCs. The chain is built from TRBV6-4 and TRBJ2-3, with D perhaps TRBD2 (7 bases). The TCR comes from a woman aged 18-29 years in good health and CMV-seropositive. DNA of the CDR3: TGTGCCAGCAGTGACGGGAGGGGGGGCACAGATACGCAGTATTTT. Its translation: CASSDGRGGTDTQYF.